The 14 T cell receptor beta chains below were found in one sample sequenced in a study of CD8+ T cells in alopecia areata. Treatment in this sample: oral pan-JAK inhibitor, 5-10 mg twice daily. cDNA serving as the sequencing template came from extracted, reverse transcribed RNA. TCRdb keeps only in-frame clones here, not all; method: immunoSEQ multiplex PCR. The profile shows 190,000 or so clones, 58% of them singletons. This specimen was CD4+ T cells sorted from blood, taken at week 24, from a patient treated with tofacitinib. Every receptor here comes from a human donor with alopecia areata.

V and J are TRBV19 and TRBJ2-2; D remains ambiguous. The germline V gene has CDR1 LNHDA and CDR2 SQIVND (reference sequence). This CDR3 has 14 residues. Trimming pared 3 bases from V and 6 bases from J, leaving 11 bases between. CDR3 DNA sequence: TGTGCCAGTAGTATGACGTTGCGAGCCGGGGAGCTGTTTTTT. Its protein is CASSMTLRAGELFF.

The V gene is TRBV25-1, the J gene TRBJ2-1; the D gene is possibly TRBD2 (7 bases). CDR3 length: 17 amino acids. Trimming pared 5 bases from V and 6 bases from J, leaving 23 bases between. CDR1 and CDR2 (germline): MGHDK, SYGVNS. CDR3 DNA sequence: TGTGCCAGCAGTCCCCTAGGGGGGAGCGGGAAGGGCAATGAGCAGTTCTTC. This translates into CASSPLGGSGKGNEQFF.

This clone was seen only a few times. This rearrangement joins TRBV10-3 to TRBJ1-4; D remains unclear. The CDR3 runs to 14 residues. V lost 10 bases to trimming and J lost 2 bases, with 14 bases between them. CDR1 is ENHRY, CDR2 SYGVKD, per germline. The CDR3, as DNA: TGTGCCACCGGGCCAGGTTGGACTAATGAAAAACTGTTTTTT. It is translated as CATGPGWTNEKLFF.

The CDR3 DNA reads TGTGCCAGCAGCTTGGTTCTGGCAGGGGCCGATGAGCAGTTCTTC. Residues: CASSLVLAGADEQFF. The chain combines TRBV5-4 with TRBJ2-1; TRBD1 is a possible D gene (6 bases). Germline V gene sequence: CDR1 SGHNT, CDR2 YYREEE (reference sequence). CDR3 size: 15 residues. The ends were cut back, 0 bases at V and 8 bases at J, with 15 bases in the middle.

The table lists this clone with a count of one. V usage is TRBV30 and J usage is TRBJ2-2; the D is unclear. Trimming cost V 4 bases and J 1 base, with 13 bases left between them. The CDR3 contains 15 residues. Germline lookup yields CDR1 GTSNPN and CDR2 SVGIG (reference sequence). CDR3 DNA: TGTGCCTGGACCCTCATCTCGGGGAACACCGGGGAGCTGTTTTTT. Protein sequence: CAWTLISGNTGELFF.

The J gene is TRBJ2-1, the V gene TRBV7-3, with 7 bases that match TRBD1. The length of the CDR3 is 17 residues. V lost 5 bases and J lost 2; bases outside the gene matches: 12. Germline-derived CDR1 and CDR2 are SGHTA and FQGTGA. The CDR3 protein is CASSPGPQRGPYNEQFF. The CDR3 nucleotides are TGTGCCAGCAGCCCGGGACCTCAAAGGGGGCCCTACAATGAGCAGTTCTTC.

This chain links TRBV5-1 with TRBJ2-4, with D maybe TRBD2 (6 bases). Trimming shortened V by 4 bases and J by 7 bases, and 12 bases separated the two germline ends. CDR3 length: 13 amino acids. Looked up from germline, CDR1 is SGHRS and CDR2 is YFSETQ. The CDR3 bases are TGCGCCAGCAGCGACGGGAGTATTAACATTCAGTACTTC. Its protein product is CASSDGSINIQYF.

This clone was counted a few times. The chain recombines TRBV28 with TRBJ1-2, with D unclear. CDR1 MDHEN and CDR2 SYDVKM come from the germline V gene. This CDR3 comprises 11 residues. Trimming removed 4 bases from V and 8 bases from J, with 8 bases in between. CDR3 protein: CASSSTLGYTF. CDR3 DNA sequence: TGTGCCAGCAGTTCGACGCTCGGCTACACCTTC.

In its sample, this clone was seen a few times. The chain employs TRBV29-1 and TRBJ1-2; 8 nucleotides match TRBD1. CDR1 SQVTM and CDR2 ANQGSEA come from the germline V gene. V lost 0 bases and J lost 5; bases outside the gene matches: 5. CDR3 length: 14 residues. The CDR3 DNA sequence: TGCAGCGTTGAAGATCTTGGACAGGGATATGGCTACACCTTC. Amino acids: CSVEDLGQGYGYTF.

The CDR3 reads CASSQGLAGTEQYF. CDR3 nucleotides: TGTGCCAGCAGCCAAGGACTAGCGGGAACCGAGCAGTACTTC. J is TRBJ2-7 and V is TRBV7-9; 12 bases agree with TRBD2. The CDR3 length is 14 residues. CDR1 and CDR2 from the germline V gene are SEHNR and FQNEAQ (reference sequence). V gave up 5 bases and J gave up 6 bases; unmatched junction bases: 5.

This chain links TRBV9 with TRBJ2-2; D could derive from TRBD1 or TRBD2 (5 bases each). CDR3 length equals 18 residues. V was cut by 7 bases and J by 7 bases, with 29 bases left in between. The V gene's germline CDR1 is SGDLS and CDR2 YYNGEE. As DNA, the CDR3 is TGTGCCAGCGGACTGTCAGGGATTCAGGGAAGGAGAGTCGGGGAGCTGTTTTTT. This translates into CASGLSGIQGRRVGELFF.

The genes are TRBV29-1 and TRBJ2-1; 8 bases are a match to TRBD2. This CDR3 is 14 amino acids long. V trimming: 6 bases; J trimming: 2 bases; junction bases outside the gene matches: 6. In germline, CDR1 is SQVTM, CDR2 ANQGSEA. As DNA, the CDR3 is TGCAGCGTCCGAGGGCGGGGGGCCTACAATGAGCAGTTCTTC. Its translation is CSVRGRGAYNEQFF.

This clone was counted between two and nine times. This chain links TRBV7-2 with TRBJ2-5; D call uncertain. Germline values: CDR1 SGHTA, CDR2 FQGNSA. Trimming pared 2 bases from V and 0 bases from J, leaving 4 bases between. The CDR3 spans 13 residues. In DNA form, the CDR3 reads TGTGCCAGCAGCTTATTGTACCAAGAGACCCAGTACTTC. It translates to CASSLLYQETQYF.

The genes are TRBV28 and TRBJ2-5; either TRBD1 or TRBD2 may fit D (6 bases each). Germline V gene lookup returns CDR1 MDHEN and CDR2 SYDVKM. V lost 4 bases, J lost 4 bases, and 13 bases lay in between. The CDR3 extends over 14 amino acids. Here the CDR3 DNA reads TGTGCCAGCAGTTCGCCACAGGGAGGAGAGACCCAGTACTTC. Encoded protein: CASSSPQGGETQYF.